A single TCR beta chain is shown here with its context. The antigen is unknown. This record belongs to a study of siplizumab effects on memory and regulatory T cells. Notes on the study in general: Sequences below about 10^-5 frequency were poorly captured, limiting mapping of alloreactive clones. Fewer alloreactive sequences mapped to unstimulated CD4+ memory cells under siplizumab. Most proliferating CD4+ or CD8+ clones, roughly 75-95%, had no naive or memory assignment. Confirmation was lacking for the suppressive function of proliferating Tregs derived from siplizumab cultures.

This CDR3 is 15 amino acids long. CDR1 SEHNR and CDR2 FQNEAQ come from the germline V gene (reference sequence). Trimming removed 3 bases from V and 2 bases from J, with 11 bases in between. Libraries were prepared by immunoSEQ multiplex PCR; TCRdb keeps only in-frame clonotypes and omits some of them. This table has about 100,000 clones, 94% appearing once. Sequenced sample: Tregs sorted from blood. The gene calls are TRBV7-9 and TRBJ1-5; D uncertain. The sequence derives from a human donor in good health. The CDR3 DNA reads TGTGCCAGCAGCTTCCTGTGGCAGGGCAATCAGCCCCAGCATTTT. It specifies CASSFLWQGNQPQHF.